The following is a TCR beta chain sequence with its context. Its specificity is not known. PCR amplification relied on 60 Vbeta primers (plus 13 Jbeta primers). Using immunoSEQ multiplex PCR, the repertoire was profiled, and TCRdb retains in-frame clones only, with some absent. Among about 170,000 clones listed, 77% were seen once. The CDR3 has 13 amino acids. V lost 0 bases and J lost 4, with 7 bases in between. Germline CDR1 reads SGHRS; CDR2 reads YFSETQ. The data derive from a study of cytomegalovirus exposure and HLA in healthy donors. Study outcomes and limitations: In a later analysis, HLA-C alleles had the fewest associated TCRs, DRB1 alleles the most.

Sequencing was done on a sample of PBMCs. The sequence derives from a female donor in good health and CMV-seronegative. This chain uses TRBV5-1 with TRBJ1-1, with D unclear. CDR3 DNA: TGCGCCAGCAGCTTGGTGCCCGGCACTGAAGCTTTCTTT. This codes for CASSLVPGTEAFF.